These 21 T cell receptor beta chains came from one sample sequenced in a study of OX40 agonist ivuxolimab in advanced cancers. Sequencing was performed with immunoSEQ multiplex PCR; in TCRdb, only in-frame clones are kept and a portion is missing. In the table there are tens of thousands of clones, approximately 90% of which are singletons. This material consisted of CD4+ or CD8+ T cells sorted from blood, taken in a trial of the OX40 agonist ivuxolimab. These receptors all come from an adult with an advanced solid tumor such as melanoma, head and neck, liver or kidney cancer.

This chain joins TRBV19 and TRBJ1-1; D gene ambiguous. Germline V CDR1 and CDR2: LNHDA, SQIVND (reference sequence). V was shortened by 7 bases and J by 1 base, with 7 bases between the two germline ends. The CDR3 runs to 12 residues. The CDR3 bases are TGTGCCAGTAACGGGGAGAACACTGAAGCTTTCTTT. Its protein is CASNGENTEAFF.

The rearrangement links TRBV5-4 to TRBJ2-7; 10 nucleotides match TRBD1. This CDR3 is built from 15 residues. The V segment lost 5 bases and the J segment 3 bases; nucleotides outside the gene matches: 8. CDR1 and CDR2 from the germline V gene are SGHNT and YYREEE (reference sequence). The CDR3 coding sequence is TGTGCCAGCAGGGCCGGGACAGGGGATTTCTACGAGCAGTACTTC. Its protein is CASRAGTGDFYEQYF.

A single count supports this clone. The rearrangement joins TRBV7-9 to TRBJ2-7, with D possibly TRBD1 on 6 matching bases. The V end was cut by 4 bases, the J end by 7 bases, with 23 bases between. CDR1 and CDR2 (germline): SEHNR, FQNEAQ (reference sequence). This CDR3 has 16 residues. CDR3 in DNA: TGTGCCAGCAGCTCATCACGACTACCAGGGGAAAGGGAGCAGTACTTC. Encoded protein: CASSSSRLPGEREQYF.

V and J are TRBV28 and TRBJ2-1; D possibly matches TRBD1 or TRBD2 (5 bases each). The germline V gene has CDR1 MDHEN and CDR2 SYDVKM. This CDR3 has 18 residues. Trimming pared 6 bases from V and 8 bases from J, leaving 29 bases between. CDR3 nucleotides: TGTGCCAGCAGCTTAACCACCGGGACGGCTCCTGTAGGGGATGAGCAGTTCTTC. Translating it yields CASSLTTGTAPVGDEQFF.

The chain uses TRBV4-2 and TRBJ2-1; 9 bases align to TRBD2. The germline V gene has CDR1 LGHNA and CDR2 YNFKEQ. The CDR3 extends over 16 amino acids. The ends lost 1 base at V and 5 bases at J; junction bases unmatched: 6. This CDR3 reads CASSQGGLAKDNEQFF. The CDR3 nucleotides read TGTGCCAGCAGCCAAGGTGGACTAGCGAAAGACAATGAGCAGTTCTTC.

V is TRBV30 and J is TRBJ2-5; D is possibly TRBD1 (5 bases). The CDR3 is 14 amino acids. CDR1 and CDR2 from the germline V gene are GTSNPN and SVGIG (reference sequence). V was clipped by 4 bases and J by 4 bases, with 16 bases between them. CDR3 region: CAWTRGPATETQYF. In nucleotides, the CDR3 is TGTGCCTGGACTAGGGGCCCCGCGACAGAGACCCAGTACTTC.

This rearrangement joins TRBV5-4 to TRBJ2-3; D is unclear. Trimming removed 0 bases at V and 0 bases at J, with 11 bases between. The CDR3 contains 16 residues. Germline V gene lookup returns CDR1 SGHNT and CDR2 YYREEE (reference sequence). This CDR3 is CASSLVSTRSTDTQYF. CDR3 in DNA: TGTGCCAGCAGCTTGGTATCAACCCGAAGCACAGATACGCAGTATTTT.

This chain uses TRBV7-9 with TRBJ2-7; either TRBD1 or TRBD2 may supply D (5 bases each). Germline V lookup: CDR1 SEHNR, CDR2 FQNEAQ (reference sequence). Between the trimmed V and J ends, which lost 5 bases and 3 bases, there was a span of 20 bases. The CDR3 sequence is 16 residues long. The CDR3 DNA follows: TGTGCCAGCAGCCCGAGGGGCACAGGCGTAGACTACGAGCAGTACTTC. Residues: CASSPRGTGVDYEQYF.

This chain joins TRBV7-3 and TRBJ2-7; a weak D match, TRBD2 (5 bases). V gave up 2 bases and J gave up 0 bases, with 11 bases separating them. This CDR3 region has 15 residues. The V gene's germline CDR1 is SGHTA and CDR2 FQGTGA. The CDR3 DNA sequence: TGTGCCAGCAGCTTAGAGGGCGGTAGCTCCTACGAGCAGTACTTC. Protein sequence: CASSLEGGSSYEQYF.

The chain carries TRBV9 and TRBJ2-1; tentatively, D is TRBD2 (6 bases). This CDR3 contains 14 residues. The germline V gene encodes CDR1 SGDLS and CDR2 YYNGEE. Deletions cut 0 bases from V and 8 bases from J, with 12 bases between. The CDR3 reads CASSVGGDFDEQFF. Here the CDR3 DNA reads TGTGCCAGCAGCGTAGGAGGGGACTTTGATGAGCAGTTCTTC.

The rearrangement uses TRBV19 and TRBJ1-1; D gene ambiguous. The CDR3 loop spans 13 amino acids. The V end lost 2 bases, the J end lost 1 base, and 5 bases lay between the germline ends. Germline CDR1 is LNHDA and CDR2 is SQIVND (reference sequence). CDR3 sequence reads: CASSIRQNTEAFF. The CDR3 DNA reads as TGTGCCAGTAGTATAAGACAGAACACTGAAGCTTTCTTT.

The rearrangement uses TRBV19 and TRBJ2-5; D is perhaps TRBD1 (5 bases). Germline CDR1 reads LNHDA; CDR2 reads SQIVND (reference sequence). The CDR3 extends over 14 amino acids. Trimming shortened V by 5 bases and J by 0 bases, and 10 bases separated the two germline ends. CDR3 amino acids: CASSRTLYQETQYF. CDR3 DNA sequence: TGTGCCAGTAGTCGGACACTGTACCAAGAGACCCAGTACTTC.

This sequence joins TRBV10-3 and TRBJ2-7; D is undetermined. CDR3 size: 13 residues. Between the trimmed V and J ends, which lost 6 bases and 2 bases, there was a span of 11 bases. Germline V gene lookup returns CDR1 ENHRY and CDR2 SYGVKD. This chain's CDR3 is CAIRANLTYEQYF. CDR3 sequence (DNA): TGTGCCATCAGAGCCAATCTAACCTACGAGCAGTACTTC.

V is TRBV19 and J is TRBJ1-1, with 7 bases aligning to TRBD1. Germline CDR1 reads LNHDA; CDR2 reads SQIVND (reference sequence). The V segment lost 3 bases and the J segment 4 bases; nucleotides outside the gene matches: 8. The CDR3 totals 15 residues. This CDR3 is CASSMNRGGITEAFF. CDR3 sequence (DNA): TGTGCCAGTAGTATGAACAGGGGAGGGATCACTGAAGCTTTCTTT.

The chain employs TRBV9 and TRBJ2-7; tentatively, D is TRBD1 (6 bases). Germline V lookup: CDR1 SGDLS, CDR2 YYNGEE. Trimming shortened V by 3 bases and J by 2 bases, and 18 bases separated the two germline ends. This CDR3 contains 16 residues. The CDR3 nucleotides read TGTGCCAGCAGCGGGGGGCCGGGGATCAGGACCTACGAGCAGTACTTC. Translating it yields CASSGGPGIRTYEQYF. Drawing the rest from reference TRBV9 and TRBJ2-7, the complete variable domain is DSGVTQTPKHLITATGQRVTLRCSPRSGDLSVYWYQQSLDQGLQFLIQYYNGEERAKGNILERFSAQQFPDLHSELNLSSLELGDSALYFCASSGGPGIRTYEQYFGPGTRLTVT.

The V gene is TRBV4-1, the J gene TRBJ1-5; D not certain. Germline lookup yields CDR1 MGHRA and CDR2 YSYEKL. V was pared by 1 base and J by 4 bases, with 8 bases between. The CDR3 has 14 residues. The CDR3 region has the DNA TGCGCCAGCAGCCAAGGGTCTCCGAATCAGCCCCAGCATTTT. Protein: CASSQGSPNQPQHF.

The chain recombines TRBV19 with TRBJ2-2, with a possible D match to TRBD1 (6 bases). V lost 5 bases and J 1 base, leaving 11 bases between the germline ends. CDR3 length: 15 amino acids. Germline CDR1 is LNHDA and CDR2 is SQIVND (reference sequence). In DNA, the CDR3 is TGTGCCAGTAGTGACCAGGGGTGGAACACCGGGGAGCTGTTTTTT. Translating it yields CASSDQGWNTGELFF.

The rearrangement joins TRBV18 to TRBJ2-2; no clear D. This CDR3 region has 15 residues. Trimming took off 1 base at V and 5 bases at J, with 11 bases between the two ends. Germline CDR1 and CDR2: KGHSH and LQKENI. The CDR3 region has the DNA TGTGCCAGCTCACCACTGGTTGACGGAACCGGGGAGCTGTTTTTT. This gives the protein CASSPLVDGTGELFF.

This clone showed up just once. This chain joins TRBV27 and TRBJ1-5; the match to TRBD1 covers 10 bases. Trimming at V came to 0 bases and at J to 5 bases, leaving 1 base not matched to a gene. Germline-derived CDR1 and CDR2 are MNHEY and SMNVEV (reference sequence). The CDR3 contains 15 residues. This CDR3 reads CASSLSGTGDQPQHF. The CDR3 nucleotides are TGTGCCAGCAGTTTATCAGGGACAGGGGATCAGCCCCAGCATTTT.

The chain employs TRBV28 and TRBJ2-7; the D gene is possibly TRBD2 (7 bases). V lost 6 bases and J 5 bases, leaving 14 bases between the germline ends. In germline, CDR1 is MDHEN, CDR2 SYDVKM. The CDR3 covers 13 residues. The CDR3 DNA is TGTGCCAGCAGCTGGGGAGGGGGAAACGAGCAGTACTTC. It translates to CASSWGGGNEQYF.

The gene calls are TRBV9 and TRBJ2-3, with TRBD2 matching 7 bases. The V segment lost 1 base and the J segment 0 bases; nucleotides outside the gene matches: 11. In germline, CDR1 is SGDLS, CDR2 YYNGEE. The CDR3 loop spans 18 amino acids. The DNA of the CDR3 is TGTGCCAGCAGCGTAATTGGGGGGGTGCCGACTAGCACAGATACGCAGTATTTT. Translated: CASSVIGGVPTSTDTQYF.